Following are 28 T cell receptor beta chains from one sample sequenced in a study of blood T cell repertoires in COVID-19. The repertoire was sequenced with immunoSEQ multiplex PCR; TCRdb's copy has only in-frame clones and lacks some. The profile shows about 360,000 clones, approximately 89% of them singletons. The source material was PBMCs or T cells enriched from blood (not recorded which). All receptors come from a young man who had recovered from COVID-19.

The rearrangement links TRBV9 to TRBJ1-3; no reliable D call. Trimming pared 6 bases from V and 0 bases from J, leaving 10 bases between. This CDR3 contains 14 residues. Germline lookup yields CDR1 SGDLS and CDR2 YYNGEE. The CDR3 DNA sequence: TGTGCCAGCAATACCGGGAGCTCTGGAAACACCATATATTTT. Amino acids: CASNTGSSGNTIYF. The complete variable domain, with remaining parts taken from reference TRBV9 and TRBJ1-3, reads DSGVTQTPKHLITATGQRVTLRCSPRSGDLSVYWYQQSLDQGLQFLIQYYNGEERAKGNILERFSAQQFPDLHSELNLSSLELGDSALYFCASNTGSSGNTIYFGEGSWLTVV.

The chain employs TRBV14 and TRBJ1-3, with 7 bases lining up with TRBD1. The CDR3 is made up of 18 amino acids. Trimming at V came to 4 bases and at J to 4 bases, leaving 16 bases not matched to a gene. From germline, CDR1 is SGHDN and CDR2 FVKESK. The CDR3 region has the DNA TGTGCCAGCAGCCGATACCGGGACAGCCACCTCTCAGGAAACACCATATATTTT. It encodes CASSRYRDSHLSGNTIYF.

V and J are TRBV6-5 and TRBJ1-5, with 9 positions matching TRBD1. This CDR3 contains 14 residues. The J segment lost 5 bases and the V segment lost 5 bases, leaving 4 bases of the junction unmatched. CDR1 MNHEY and CDR2 SVGAGI come from the germline V gene. CDR3 sequence reads: CASSRDRDYQPQHF. CDR3 nucleotide sequence: TGTGCCAGCAGTCGGGACAGGGATTATCAGCCCCAGCATTTT.

The chain links TRBV10-1 to TRBJ1-1; a possible D gene is TRBD1 (6 bases). Germline V gene sequence: CDR1 WNHNN, CDR2 SYGVQD (reference sequence). Trimming cost V 6 bases and J 1 base, with 9 bases left between them. The CDR3 extends over 13 amino acids. This CDR3 is CASRQGQNTEAFF. Written as DNA, the CDR3 is TGCGCCAGCAGGCAGGGACAGAACACTGAAGCTTTCTTT.

V usage is TRBV28 and J usage is TRBJ2-6; no firm D call. The CDR3 is 14 residues long. Germline V gene lookup returns CDR1 MDHEN and CDR2 SYDVKM. The V gene lost 5 bases and the J gene lost 0 bases, with 5 bases spanning the gap. The CDR3 DNA is TGTGCCAGCAGTCTAAGCTCTGGGGCCAACGTCCTGACTTTC. It yields the protein CASSLSSGANVLTF.

The chain recombines TRBV28 with TRBJ1-1, with D uncertain. Germline V CDR1 and CDR2: MDHEN, SYDVKM. This CDR3 is built from 12 residues. Trimming cost V 7 bases and J 11 bases, with 17 bases left between them. The CDR3 nucleotides are TGTGCCAGCACTCCGGGAGTCGGCCCGGCTTTCTTT. Protein: CASTPGVGPAFF.

The chain couples TRBV5-4 to TRBJ1-2; D may be TRBD1 (6 bases). Germline V lookup: CDR1 SGHNT, CDR2 YYREEE (reference sequence). The CDR3 has 14 residues. Trimming cost V 0 bases and J 4 bases, with 10 bases left between them. The CDR3 protein is CASSLADRTYGYTF. CDR3 DNA sequence: TGTGCCAGCAGCTTGGCCGACAGGACCTATGGCTACACCTTC.

This clone was observed a single time. The CDR3 loop reads CASSRGGKLFF. The CDR3 DNA reads as TGTGCCAGCAGCAGGGGTGGGAAACTGTTTTTT. This chain links TRBV27 with TRBJ1-4; D might be TRBD1 (6 bases). Between the trimmed V and J ends, which lost 6 bases and 11 bases, there was a span of 10 bases. CDR3 size: 11 residues. Germline CDR1 MNHEY, CDR2 SMNVEV (reference sequence).

In its sample, this clone was seen once. This rearrangement joins TRBV12-3 or TRBV12-4 to TRBJ2-7; 7 bases match TRBD2. CDR3 length: 13 residues. Losses at the gene ends were 1 base for V and 4 bases for J; bases not matched to a gene: 1. The CDR3 region has the DNA TGTGCCAGCAGTTTAGTCGGGGGGTACGAGCAGTACTTC. This gives the protein CASSLVGGYEQYF.

This sequence joins TRBV5-4 and TRBJ1-1; possible D gene TRBD1, 6 bases. The CDR3 length is 14 residues. Trimming shortened V by 2 bases and J by 10 bases, and 18 bases separated the two germline ends. From germline, CDR1 is SGHNT and CDR2 YYREEE (reference sequence). The CDR3 region is CASSFEGGGQRAFF. DNA for the CDR3: TGTGCCAGCAGCTTTGAGGGTGGGGGCCAAAGAGCTTTCTTT.

The rearrangement uses TRBV9 and TRBJ2-7; a weak D match, TRBD1 (5 bases). Germline-derived CDR1 and CDR2 are SGDLS and YYNGEE. The CDR3 spans 10 residues. The V gene lost 8 bases and the J gene lost 5 bases, with 8 bases spanning the gap. The CDR3 sequence is CARTGDEQYF. The CDR3 bases are TGTGCCAGAACAGGCGACGAGCAGTACTTC.

This clone appeared a few times. The gene calls are TRBV30 and TRBJ1-1; D uncertain. V was trimmed by 0 bases and J by 3 bases, leaving 17 bases between them. CDR3 size: 16 residues. The germline V gene encodes CDR1 GTSNPN and CDR2 SVGIG (reference sequence). The CDR3 sequence: CAWSVAGLQWYTEAFF. The DNA for the CDR3 is TGTGCCTGGAGTGTCGCGGGGTTACAGTGGTACACTGAAGCTTTCTTT.

This clone was seen just once. This chain uses TRBV19 with TRBJ2-7; D possibly corresponds to TRBD2 (6 bases). CDR3 length equals 15 residues. The V gene lost 1 base and the J gene lost 1 base, with 11 bases spanning the gap. CDR1 is LNHDA and CDR2 is SQIVND in the germline V gene (reference sequence). CDR3 sequence: CASSIGGTASYEQYF. The CDR3, as DNA: TGTGCCAGTAGTATAGGCGGGACGGCTTCCTACGAGCAGTACTTC.

This clone ranks as medium-sized. The chain joins TRBV7-3 to TRBJ2-2, with D maybe TRBD2 (6 bases). The germline V gene has CDR1 SGHTA and CDR2 FQGTGA. CDR3 length: 16 residues. The germline V and J ends were trimmed by 5 bases and 3 bases, with 16 bases remaining between them. CDR3 nucleotide sequence: TGTGCCAGCAGCCCCCACGGGGGTTGGGACACCGGGGAGCTGTTTTTT. Its protein product is CASSPHGGWDTGELFF.

The chain carries TRBV7-9 and TRBJ1-1; perhaps TRBD1 as D (5 bases). V dropped 8 bases and J dropped 1 base, with 11 bases sitting between them. Germline CDR1 reads SEHNR; CDR2 reads FQNEAQ (reference sequence). The CDR3 runs to 13 residues. The chain's CDR3 is CASDSLPNTEAFF. In nucleotides, the CDR3 is TGTGCCAGCGACAGTTTACCGAACACTGAAGCTTTCTTT. Full variable domain (remainder filled in from reference TRBV7-9 and TRBJ1-1): DTGVSQNPRHKITKRGQNVTFRCDPISEHNRLYWYRQTLGQGPEFLTYFQNEAQLEKSRLLSDRFSAERPKGSFSTLEIQRTEQGDSAMYLCASDSLPNTEAFFGQGTRLTVV.

J is TRBJ2-7 and V is TRBV27; 8 bases align to TRBD1. Germline CDR1 is MNHEY and CDR2 is SMNVEV (reference sequence). Unmatched junction bases numbered 7, after V lost 4 bases and J lost 5 bases. CDR3 length equals 14 residues. CDR3 protein: CASSWRQGHNEQYF. The CDR3 DNA reads TGTGCCAGCAGTTGGCGACAGGGGCACAACGAGCAGTACTTC.

The rearrangement uses TRBV12-3 or TRBV12-4 and TRBJ2-7; 9 bases line up with TRBD2. V dropped 7 bases and J dropped 5; count of bases not matched to a gene: 6. The CDR3 is made up of 13 amino acids. DNA for the CDR3: TGTGCCAGCACCTCGGGACTAGCCCACGAGCAGTACTTC. This translates into CASTSGLAHEQYF.

The rearrangement uses TRBV29-1 and TRBJ1-5; 10 nucleotides agree with TRBD1. Per germline, CDR1 SQVTM and CDR2 ANQGSEA. Trimming removed 7 bases from V and 6 bases from J; junction bases left unmatched: 6. This CDR3 spans 13 amino acids. CDR3 DNA sequence: TGCAGCGCTCGGACAGGGGGTGGTCAGCCCCAGCATTTT. It is translated as CSARTGGGQPQHF.

The chain joins TRBV6-5 to TRBJ2-1; no firm D call. Germline V gene data show CDR1 as MNHEY and CDR2 as SVGAGI. The CDR3 runs 13 residues. Trimming stripped 2 bases from V and 8 bases from J, with 10 bases between. The CDR3 DNA reads as TGTGCCAGCAGTTACAGGCAAGACTATGAGCAGTTCTTC. It specifies CASSYRQDYEQFF.

This chain uses TRBV12-5 with TRBJ2-5, with TRBD1 matching 9 bases. The length of the CDR3 is 18 residues. CDR1 LGHNT and CDR2 FRNRAP come from the germline V gene. V gave up 1 base and J gave up 5 bases; unmatched junction bases: 14. CDR3 sequence: CASGLGGQGVGLFETQYF. The CDR3 coding sequence is TGTGCTAGTGGTTTGGGGGGACAGGGTGTCGGTCTTTTCGAGACCCAGTACTTC.

This clone appeared a single time. The CDR3 spells CASSSGTGGGEQFF. DNA for the CDR3: TGTGCCAGCAGTTCCGGGACAGGGGGCGGTGAGCAGTTCTTC. The V gene is TRBV27, the J gene TRBJ2-1; 12 bases line up with TRBD1. The CDR3 extends over 14 amino acids. V was clipped by 4 bases and J by 9 bases; unmatched bases: 4. Germline CDR1 is MNHEY and CDR2 is SMNVEV (reference sequence).

This chain uses TRBV7-9 with TRBJ1-6; possibly TRBD1 for D (6 bases). CDR3 length: 16 amino acids. Germline CDR1 reads SEHNR; CDR2 reads FQNEAQ (reference sequence). Trimming removed 7 bases from V and 6 bases from J, with 19 bases in between. The CDR3 region is CASKTLGAVINSPLHF. For the CDR3, the DNA is TGTGCCAGCAAGACCCTGGGGGCAGTTATTAATTCACCCCTCCACTTT.

With regard to this clone: The sample holds other DNA sequences that translate to the same CDR3. V is TRBV20-1 and J is TRBJ2-6, with a possible D match to TRBD2 (5 bases). Germline V lookup: CDR1 DFQATT, CDR2 SNEGSKA (reference sequence). Trimming pared 3 bases from V and 0 bases from J, leaving 9 bases between. The CDR3 is 15 amino acids. The CDR3 loop is CSASPRGSGANVLTF. In nucleotides, the CDR3 is TGCAGTGCTAGTCCTCGGGGCTCTGGGGCCAACGTCCTGACTTTC.

This clone was seen only once. The V gene is TRBV6-5, the J gene TRBJ1-3; 7 bases line up with TRBD1. This CDR3 contains 15 residues. The J segment lost 2 bases and the V segment lost 6 bases, leaving 7 bases of the junction unmatched. CDR1 is MNHEY, CDR2 SVGAGI, per germline. This CDR3 reads CASSSHGTAGNTIYF. DNA for the CDR3: TGTGCCAGCAGCAGCCACGGGACAGCTGGAAACACCATATATTTT.

In the case of this clone: Different DNA sequences within this sample yield the same CDR3. This sequence joins TRBV4-2 and TRBJ2-7; 10 positions agree with TRBD1. The CDR3 sequence is 14 residues long. Germline CDR1 reads LGHNA; CDR2 reads YNFKEQ. The trim removed 4 bases at V and 2 bases at J, leaving 2 bases unmatched. The CDR3 loop is CASSRGQGTYEQYF. CDR3 sequence (DNA): TGTGCCAGCAGCCGGGGACAGGGGACCTACGAGCAGTACTTC.

V gene TRBV19 combines with J gene TRBJ1-4; 7 nucleotides agree with TRBD1. Losses at the gene ends were 5 bases for V and 8 bases for J; bases not matched to a gene: 8. This CDR3 is 14 amino acids long. Germline CDR1 is LNHDA and CDR2 is SQIVND (reference sequence). The CDR3 is CASSLNPGGEKLFF. CDR3 nucleotide sequence: TGTGCCAGTAGTCTAAACCCAGGGGGGGAAAAACTGTTTTTT.

V and J are TRBV6-5 and TRBJ1-2; weak D call: TRBD1 (6 bases). The V end was cut by 5 bases, the J end by 7 bases, with 17 bases between. The V gene's germline CDR1 is MNHEY and CDR2 SVGAGI. This CDR3 comprises 14 residues. CDR3 DNA sequence: TGTGCCAGCAGTCCCCCCCGGATGGGGGCTGGCTACACCTTC. As protein: CASSPPRMGAGYTF.

There are a few counts of this clone. The chain recombines TRBV7-6 with TRBJ1-5, with 8 bases identical to TRBD1. The V gene end was trimmed by 1 base and the J gene end by 3 bases; junction bases not matched to a gene: 5. The CDR3 is made up of 16 amino acids. Germline lookup yields CDR1 SGHVS and CDR2 FNYEAQ. In DNA, the CDR3 is TGTGCCAGCAGCTTAGGCCAGGGGGCGAACAATCAGCCCCAGCATTTT. Amino acids: CASSLGQGANNQPQHF.